These 20 T cell receptor beta chains originate from one sample sequenced in a study of T cell responses to AZD1222 COVID-19 vaccine. Repertoires were generated with immunoSEQ multiplex PCR, while TCRdb's copy carries only in-frame clones and drops some. The sample has 52,000 or so clones, 75% to 90% seen once. Material: peripheral blood, obtained on day 0 of MenACWY control vaccination. These receptors came from an adult in good health.

The chain recombines TRBV24-1 with TRBJ2-2; D possibly corresponds to TRBD1 (6 bases). V shed 1 base and J shed 6 bases, with 14 bases lying between them. The CDR3 totals 16 residues. Germline V CDR1 and CDR2: KGHDR, SFDVKD. DNA for the CDR3: TGTGCCACCAGTGATTTAGGGCAGGGGAAGGCCGGGGAGCTGTTTTTT. This codes for CATSDLGQGKAGELFF.

This CDR3 is CASSRSRDKNQPQHF. For the CDR3, the DNA is TGTGCCAGCAGCCGGAGCCGGGACAAGAATCAGCCCCAGCATTTT. The chain carries TRBV7-2 and TRBJ1-5; maybe TRBD1 (6 bases). Per germline, CDR1 SGHTA and CDR2 FQGNSA. CDR3 length equals 15 residues. Between the trimmed V and J ends, which lost 5 bases and 4 bases, there was a span of 15 bases.

V usage is TRBV5-1 and J usage is TRBJ1-2; 8 bases line up with TRBD1. The CDR3 spans 18 residues. CDR1 is SGHRS, CDR2 YFSETQ, per germline. Unmatched junction bases numbered 12, after V lost 0 bases and J lost 2 bases. In DNA form, the CDR3 reads TGCGCCAGCAGCTTGGAGGGGCAGGGGGCTCTTGGAAACTATGGCTACACCTTC. Protein sequence: CASSLEGQGALGNYGYTF.

The V gene is TRBV19, the J gene TRBJ1-2, with D hard to call. From germline, CDR1 is LNHDA and CDR2 SQIVND (reference sequence). The V gene lost 8 bases and the J gene lost 0 bases, with 7 bases spanning the gap. The CDR3 contains 12 residues. This CDR3 is CASVATNYGYTF. Here the CDR3 DNA reads TGTGCCAGTGTGGCAACTAACTATGGCTACACCTTC.

The V and J genes are TRBV6-5 and TRBJ2-7, with TRBD1 matching over 8 bases. Germline V CDR1 and CDR2: MNHEY, SVGAGI. V shed 0 bases and J 4 bases; nucleotides not matched to a gene: 5. The CDR3 runs 15 residues. The CDR3, as DNA: TGTGCCAGCAGTTACTCTAGGGACAGGTATTACGAGCAGTACTTC. Protein product: CASSYSRDRYYEQYF.

V and J are TRBV30 and TRBJ1-2; 7 positions agree with TRBD1. Germline lookup yields CDR1 GTSNPN and CDR2 SVGIG (reference sequence). This CDR3 is 15 amino acids long. Trimming took 0 bases from V and 4 from J; bases not matched to a gene: 8. The CDR3 DNA reads TGTGCCTGGAGTGTACCCAATCGGGACAGCTATGGCTACACCTTC. Its translation is CAWSVPNRDSYGYTF.

The chain is built from TRBV19 and TRBJ1-5; tentative D call: TRBD1 (6 bases). This CDR3 is built from 12 residues. The germline V gene has CDR1 LNHDA and CDR2 SQIVND (reference sequence). With 5 bases removed from V and 5 bases from J, the gap between germline ends came to 7 bases. The CDR3 spells CASSRQDQPQHF. The CDR3, as DNA: TGTGCCAGTAGTCGACAGGATCAGCCCCAGCATTTT.

In its sample, this clone was seen a few times. The rearrangement links TRBV4-1 to TRBJ2-7, with 9 bases that match TRBD1. Trimming cost V 1 base and J 2 bases; bases outside gene matches: 3. The CDR3 is made up of 15 amino acids. Germline V CDR1 and CDR2: MGHRA, YSYEKL. As DNA, the CDR3 is TGCGCCAGCAGCCAAGGCCGGGACAGGGCCTACGAGCAGTACTTC. The encoded protein is CASSQGRDRAYEQYF.

The chain uses TRBV7-8 and TRBJ2-1; 9 bases map to TRBD2. Germline trimming cut 5 bases from V and 5 bases from J; bases unmatched to any gene: 4. The CDR3 has 14 residues. Germline-derived CDR1 and CDR2 are SGHVS and FQNEAQ. The CDR3 nucleotides read TGTGCCAGCAGCATTAGCGGGAGTCACAATGAGCAGTTCTTC. This sequence encodes CASSISGSHNEQFF.

The J gene is TRBJ1-2, the V gene TRBV14; 7 bases fit TRBD1. V lost 4 bases, J lost 5 bases, and 7 bases stayed unmatched. Germline values: CDR1 SGHDN, CDR2 FVKESK. The CDR3 has 14 residues. This CDR3 is CASSPGGVSYGYTF. The CDR3 nucleotides are TGTGCCAGCAGCCCAGGGGGTGTTTCATATGGCTACACCTTC.

This chain uses TRBV4-3 with TRBJ2-3, with 7 bases fitting TRBD2. Unmatched junction bases numbered 3, after V lost 0 bases and J lost 3 bases. The CDR3 has 15 amino acids. The germline V gene has CDR1 LGHNA and CDR2 YSLEER. Written as DNA, the CDR3 is TGCGCCAGCAGCCAAGAAGCGGGGTATACAGATACGCAGTATTTT. Translation gives CASSQEAGYTDTQYF.

The rearrangement uses TRBV9 and TRBJ2-7; TRBD2 matches 7 bases. J was trimmed by 3 bases and V by 5 bases; bases with no gene match: 8. Germline V gives CDR1 SGDLS, CDR2 YYNGEE. This CDR3 contains 14 residues. The CDR3 DNA reads as TGTGCCAGCAGTATGGCCAGCGGGAACTACGAGCAGTACTTC. Amino acid sequence: CASSMASGNYEQYF.

The chain recombines TRBV30 with TRBJ1-5, with D unclear. This CDR3 is built from 14 residues. V lost 1 base to trimming and J lost 5 bases, with 12 bases between them. The germline gives CDR1 GTSNPN, CDR2 SVGIG (reference sequence). The CDR3 DNA sequence: TGTGCCTGGAGTGATCGACCAAGGGATCAGCCCCAGCATTTT. This translates into CAWSDRPRDQPQHF.

V and J are TRBV28 and TRBJ2-7; TRBD1 or TRBD2 may be the D gene (6 bases each). Trimming left V 7 bases short and J 5 bases short, with 15 bases between. From germline, CDR1 is MDHEN and CDR2 SYDVKM. The CDR3 runs to 13 residues. CDR3 nucleotide sequence: TGTGCCAGCAACGGTCAGGGGAGGCACGAGCAGTACTTC. Its protein product is CASNGQGRHEQYF.

V usage is TRBV9 and J usage is TRBJ1-2, with D perhaps TRBD1 (6 bases). The CDR3 loop spans 13 amino acids. Per the germline V gene, CDR1 is SGDLS and CDR2 is YYNGEE. Trimming left V 5 bases short and J 5 bases short, with 13 bases between. This CDR3 reads CASSPDRSYGYTF. The CDR3 nucleotides read TGTGCCAGCAGTCCCGACAGGAGTTATGGCTACACCTTC. Variable domain in full (rest from reference TRBV9 and TRBJ1-2): DSGVTQTPKHLITATGQRVTLRCSPRSGDLSVYWYQQSLDQGLQFLIQYYNGEERAKGNILERFSAQQFPDLHSELNLSSLELGDSALYFCASSPDRSYGYTFGSGTRLTVV.

The V call is TRBV25-1, the J call TRBJ2-7; D is unresolved. Deletions cut 3 bases from V and 0 bases from J, with 12 bases between. Germline CDR1 is MGHDK and CDR2 is SYGVNS. This CDR3 region has 15 residues. The CDR3 bases are TGTGCCAGCAGTGAGAATGGTAGAAACTCCTACGAGCAGTACTTC. Its protein product is CASSENGRNSYEQYF.

Here the CDR3 DNA reads TGTGCCAGCAGCCATATAAGCGGGGTAAGCACAGATACGCAGTATTTT. Amino acids: CASSHISGVSTDTQYF. The J gene is TRBJ2-3, the V gene TRBV4-2; TRBD2 matches 7 bases. Losses at the gene ends were 3 bases for V and 0 bases for J; bases not matched to a gene: 6. The CDR3 spans 16 residues. From germline, CDR1 is LGHNA and CDR2 YNFKEQ.

V is TRBV28 and J is TRBJ1-6; D is ambiguous. The germline CDR1 and CDR2 sequences are MDHEN and SYDVKM. Trimming took 7 bases from V and 0 from J, leaving 25 bases between them. This CDR3 spans 20 amino acids. This chain's CDR3 is CASTTLGRRTLSSYNSPLHF. The DNA of the CDR3 is TGTGCCAGCACCACGCTCGGACGGCGTACTCTTAGCTCCTATAATTCACCCCTCCACTTT.

This clone was counted only a few times. This chain uses TRBV5-6 with TRBJ2-7; the D gene could be TRBD1 or TRBD2 (5 bases each). The germline V gene has CDR1 SGHDT and CDR2 YYEEEE. Trimming left V 1 base short and J 4 bases short, with 15 bases between. This CDR3 contains 15 residues. The DNA for the CDR3 is TGTGCCAGCAGCTTGTTAGGGACGGGATATTACGAGCAGTACTTC. Protein sequence: CASSLLGTGYYEQYF.

The CDR3 sequence is CSASSSTRAHNEQFF. DNA of the CDR3: TGCAGTGCTAGTAGTTCTACGAGGGCCCACAATGAGCAGTTCTTC. The chain carries TRBV20-1 and TRBJ2-1, with a possible D match to TRBD2 (5 bases). Trimming shortened V by 3 bases and J by 5 bases, and 17 bases separated the two germline ends. The CDR3 is made up of 15 amino acids. The germline V gene encodes CDR1 DFQATT and CDR2 SNEGSKA (reference sequence).